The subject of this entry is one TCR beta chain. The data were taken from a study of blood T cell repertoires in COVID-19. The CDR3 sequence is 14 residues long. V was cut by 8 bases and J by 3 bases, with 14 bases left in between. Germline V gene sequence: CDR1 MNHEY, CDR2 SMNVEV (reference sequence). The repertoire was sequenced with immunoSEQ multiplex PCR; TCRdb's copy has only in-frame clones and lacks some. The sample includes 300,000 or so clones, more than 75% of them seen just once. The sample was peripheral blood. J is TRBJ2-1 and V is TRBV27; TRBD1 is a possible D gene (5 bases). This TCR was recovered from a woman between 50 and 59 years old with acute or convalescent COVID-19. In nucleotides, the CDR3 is TGTGCCAGCCAGGGCAGGGATCTCTACAATGAGCAGTTCTTC. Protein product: CASQGRDLYNEQFF.